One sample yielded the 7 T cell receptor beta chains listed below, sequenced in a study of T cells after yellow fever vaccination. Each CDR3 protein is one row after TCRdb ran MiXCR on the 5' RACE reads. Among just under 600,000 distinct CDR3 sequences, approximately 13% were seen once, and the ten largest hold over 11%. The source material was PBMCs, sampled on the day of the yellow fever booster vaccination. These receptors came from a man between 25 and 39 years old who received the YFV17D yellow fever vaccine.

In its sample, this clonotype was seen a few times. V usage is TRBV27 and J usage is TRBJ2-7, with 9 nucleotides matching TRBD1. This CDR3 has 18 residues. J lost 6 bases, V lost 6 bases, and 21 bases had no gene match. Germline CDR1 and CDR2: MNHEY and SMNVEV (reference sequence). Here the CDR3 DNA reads TGTGCCAGCAGCTCCCTTGGGACAGGGAGTTTCGGAAGGGGCGAGCAGTACTTC. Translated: CASSSLGTGSFGRGEQYF.

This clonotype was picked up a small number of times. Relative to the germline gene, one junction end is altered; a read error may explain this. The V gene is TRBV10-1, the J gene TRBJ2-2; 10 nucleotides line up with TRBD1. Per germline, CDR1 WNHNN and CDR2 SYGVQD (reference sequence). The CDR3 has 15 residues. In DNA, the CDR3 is TGCGCCAGCGGTGACAGGGGGCAGGACACCGGGGAGCTGTTTTTT. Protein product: CASGDRGQDTGELFF.

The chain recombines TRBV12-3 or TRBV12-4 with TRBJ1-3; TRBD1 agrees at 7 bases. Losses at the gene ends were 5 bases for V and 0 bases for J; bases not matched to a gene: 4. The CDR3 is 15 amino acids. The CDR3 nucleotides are TGTGCCAGCAGTCCGGGACAGAACTCTGGAAACACCATATATTTT. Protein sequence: CASSPGQNSGNTIYF.

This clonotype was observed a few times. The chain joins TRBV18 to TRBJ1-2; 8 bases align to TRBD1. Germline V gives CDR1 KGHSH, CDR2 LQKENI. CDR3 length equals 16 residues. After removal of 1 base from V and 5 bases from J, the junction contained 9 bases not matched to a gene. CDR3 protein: CASSPQGGQGIYGYTF. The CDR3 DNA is TGTGCCAGCTCACCACAGGGCGGACAGGGTATTTATGGCTACACCTTC.

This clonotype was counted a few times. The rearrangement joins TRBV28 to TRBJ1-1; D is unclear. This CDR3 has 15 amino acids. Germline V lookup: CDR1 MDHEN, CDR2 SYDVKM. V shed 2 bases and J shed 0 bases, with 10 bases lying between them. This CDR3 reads CASSLQQIMNTEAFF. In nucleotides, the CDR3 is TGTGCCAGCAGTTTACAGCAGATCATGAACACTGAAGCTTTCTTT.

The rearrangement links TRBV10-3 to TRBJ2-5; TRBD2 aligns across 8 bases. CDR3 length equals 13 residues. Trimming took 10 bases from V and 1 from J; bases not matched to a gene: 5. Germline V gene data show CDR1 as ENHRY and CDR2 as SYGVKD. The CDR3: CASRGGFQETQYF. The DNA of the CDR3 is TGTGCCAGCCGGGGGGGTTTCCAAGAGACCCAGTACTTC.

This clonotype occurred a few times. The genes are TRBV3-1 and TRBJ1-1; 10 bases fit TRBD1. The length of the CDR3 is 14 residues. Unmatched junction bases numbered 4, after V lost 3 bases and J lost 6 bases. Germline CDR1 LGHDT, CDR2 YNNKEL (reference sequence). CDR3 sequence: CASSQVGQGAEAFF. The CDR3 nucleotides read TGTGCCAGCAGCCAGGTTGGACAGGGGGCTGAAGCTTTCTTT.